These 18 T cell receptor beta chains were all obtained from the same sample, sequenced in a study of shared clonotypes between healthy human individuals. Clones were sequenced by immunoSEQ multiplex PCR, and TCRdb holds only the in-frame ones, with some missing. The repertoire holds about 2.2 million clones, with approximately 94% as singletons. It was CD45RO-negative cells, positively selected for CCR7, that made up naive CD8 cells, with terminally differentiated effector memory CD45RA+ cells excluded. The sequenced sample consisted of naive CD8+ T cells from PBMCs. The receptors were gathered from a man between 18 and 29 years old in good health. Some clones in this sample may be carry-over from other donors' samples.

This rearrangement joins TRBV7-2 to TRBJ2-7; D possibly corresponds to TRBD1 (5 bases). Germline CDR1 reads SGHTA; CDR2 reads FQGNSA. CDR3 size: 14 residues. V gave up 2 bases and J gave up 6 bases, with 14 bases separating them. Here the CDR3 DNA reads TGTGCCAGCAGCTTAATGAACGGAAGGGGCGAGCAGTACTTC. This sequence encodes CASSLMNGRGEQYF. Full variable domain (outside the CDR3, taken from reference TRBV7-2 and TRBJ2-7): GAGVSQSPSNKVTEKGKDVELRCDPISGHTALYWYRQSLGQGLEFLIYFQGNSAPDKSGLPSDRFSAERTGGSVSTLTIQRTQQEDSAVYLCASSLMNGRGEQYFGPGTRLTVT.

Details on this clone: The same CDR3 is also encoded by other DNA sequences in this sample. The rearrangement links TRBV27 to TRBJ1-5; tentative D call: TRBD1 (6 bases). Per the germline V gene, CDR1 is MNHEY and CDR2 is SMNVEV (reference sequence). There are 14 residues in the CDR3. Between the trimmed V and J ends, which lost 4 bases and 2 bases, there was a span of 9 bases. The CDR3 sequence: CASSSRQGNQPQHF. The CDR3 coding sequence is TGTGCCAGCAGTTCCCGACAGGGCAATCAGCCCCAGCATTTT.

The chain has TRBV27 and TRBJ2-3, with 9 bases aligning to TRBD2. V shed 3 bases, J shed 6 bases, and the junction held 7 bases outside the gene matches. In germline, CDR1 is MNHEY, CDR2 SMNVEV (reference sequence). The CDR3 contains 15 residues. The CDR3 region is CASSLLREGPDTQYF. CDR3 bases: TGTGCCAGCAGTTTGCTGCGGGAGGGCCCTGATACGCAGTATTTT.

The chain has TRBV2 and TRBJ2-7; 8 nucleotides match TRBD1. The CDR3 is 15 residues long. Germline V gene data show CDR1 as SNHLY and CDR2 as FYNNEI. V trimming: 6 bases; J trimming: 4 bases; junction bases outside the gene matches: 11. The CDR3 DNA follows: TGTGCCAGCAGGGAAAACAGGGGGTCCAGGTACGAGCAGTACTTC. Translating it yields CASRENRGSRYEQYF.

This clone has more than one count but fewer than ten. This chain links TRBV7-8 with TRBJ1-4; D uncertain. The V end was cut by 6 bases, the J end by 6 bases, with 14 bases between. From germline, CDR1 is SGHVS and CDR2 FQNEAQ. The CDR3 extends over 14 amino acids. The CDR3 DNA reads as TGTGCCAGCAGAGGAACGGGCGGGGATGAAAAACTGTTTTTT. This sequence encodes CASRGTGGDEKLFF. Full variable domain (rest looked up from reference TRBV7-8 and TRBJ1-4): GAGVSQSPRYKVAKRGQDVALRCDPISGHVSLFWYQQALGQGPEFLTYFQNEAQLDKSGLPSDRFFAERPEGSVSTLKIQRTQQEDSAVYLCASRGTGGDEKLFFGSGTQLSVL.

This clone showed up just a few times. This chain uses TRBV4-1 with TRBJ1-1; D gene ambiguous. There are 15 residues in the CDR3. Germline loops: CDR1 MGHRA, CDR2 YSYEKL. Trimming took 1 base from V and 6 from J, leaving 15 bases between them. CDR3 DNA sequence: TGCGCCAGCAGCCAAGTAGGGAGGGCCGTATCTGAAGCTTTCTTT. It yields the protein CASSQVGRAVSEAFF.

The chain uses TRBV27 and TRBJ2-3; 12 bases are shared with TRBD2. The CDR3 runs 17 residues. Per the germline V gene, CDR1 is MNHEY and CDR2 is SMNVEV (reference sequence). V lost 1 base and J lost 3; bases outside the gene matches: 5. DNA of the CDR3: TGTGCCAGCAGTTTATTACGAACTAGCGGGGGGACAGATACGCAGTATTTT. As protein: CASSLLRTSGGTDTQYF.

The CDR3 DNA reads as TGTGCCATCAGGAGGGGAGTAATCACTGAAGCTTTCTTT. It translates to CAIRRGVITEAFF. The chain employs TRBV10-3 and TRBJ1-1, with D possibly being TRBD1 (5 bases). Germline CDR1 and CDR2: ENHRY and SYGVKD. This CDR3 is built from 13 residues. Trimming pared 6 bases from V and 4 bases from J, leaving 12 bases between.

The V and J genes are TRBV6-1 and TRBJ2-1, with D possibly TRBD1 on 5 matching bases. Germline V lookup: CDR1 MNHNS, CDR2 SASEGT. V was clipped by 5 bases and J by 9 bases, with 17 bases between them. The CDR3 extends over 14 amino acids. CDR3 DNA: TGTGCCAGCAGTTCGCTGACAGAGTTGGTTGAGCAGTTCTTC. As protein: CASSSLTELVEQFF.

The genes are TRBV7-9 and TRBJ1-5; possible D gene TRBD1, 5 bases. V was trimmed by 4 bases and J by 3 bases, leaving 13 bases between them. The CDR3 is 15 amino acids. Germline lookup yields CDR1 SEHNR and CDR2 FQNEAQ (reference sequence). Here the CDR3 DNA reads TGTGCCAGCAGCTCCGACAGCGGATACAATCAGCCCCAGCATTTT. Protein: CASSSDSGYNQPQHF.

The chain has TRBV7-2 and TRBJ2-1, with D maybe TRBD2 (5 bases). Germline CDR1 reads SGHTA; CDR2 reads FQGNSA. Trimming stripped 3 bases from V and 9 bases from J, with 12 bases between. There are 13 residues in the CDR3. The CDR3 sequence is CASSFSGMAEQFF. The DNA for the CDR3 is TGTGCCAGCAGCTTCTCCGGGATGGCTGAGCAGTTCTTC.

V usage is TRBV27 and J usage is TRBJ2-7; TRBD2 agrees at 11 bases. In germline, CDR1 is MNHEY, CDR2 SMNVEV (reference sequence). This CDR3 has 15 residues. V shed 5 bases, J shed 1 base, and the junction held 4 bases outside the gene matches. CDR3 protein: CASSGRLAGSYEQYF. In nucleotides, the CDR3 is TGTGCCAGCAGTGGTCGACTAGCGGGGTCCTACGAGCAGTACTTC.

The CDR3 reads CASSVYGAGTLRGELFF. The CDR3 nucleotides are TGTGCCAGCAGCGTATATGGGGCAGGTACCCTCAGGGGGGAGCTGTTTTTT. J is TRBJ2-2 and V is TRBV9; possibly TRBD1 for D (5 bases). Trimming stripped 1 base from V and 8 bases from J, with 21 bases between. CDR3 size: 17 residues. Per germline, CDR1 SGDLS and CDR2 YYNGEE. Combining the CDR3 with reference TRBV9 and TRBJ2-2 gives the whole variable domain DSGVTQTPKHLITATGQRVTLRCSPRSGDLSVYWYQQSLDQGLQFLIQYYNGEERAKGNILERFSAQQFPDLHSELNLSSLELGDSALYFCASSVYGAGTLRGELFFGEGSRLTVL.

The V call is TRBV27, the J call TRBJ2-7, with D hard to call. The CDR3 has 13 amino acids. Germline V gives CDR1 MNHEY, CDR2 SMNVEV (reference sequence). The V end was cut by 5 bases, the J end by 7 bases, with 15 bases between. Written as DNA, the CDR3 is TGTGCCAGCAGTAACCTCCTGTTGGGAGAGCAGTACTTC. Its protein is CASSNLLLGEQYF.

The chain couples TRBV28 to TRBJ2-7, with D tentatively TRBD1 (6 bases). The germline V gene encodes CDR1 MDHEN and CDR2 SYDVKM. The CDR3 is 14 amino acids. The V end lost 5 bases, the J end lost 2 bases, and 13 bases lay between the germline ends. DNA of the CDR3: TGTGCCAGCAGTGCCCAGGGACACACCTACGAGCAGTACTTC. The encoded protein is CASSAQGHTYEQYF. The variable domain in full, with the rest retrieved from reference TRBV28 and TRBJ2-7, is DVKVTQSSRYLVKRTGEKVFLECVQDMDHENMFWYRQDPGLGLRLIYFSYDVKMKEKGDIPEGYSVSREKKERFSLILESASTNQTSMYLCASSAQGHTYEQYFGPGTRLTVT.

The chain links TRBV7-9 to TRBJ2-1, with D possibly TRBD2 on 5 matching bases. Trimming took 2 bases from V and 6 from J, leaving 17 bases between them. The CDR3 totals 16 residues. Germline lookup yields CDR1 SEHNR and CDR2 FQNEAQ (reference sequence). The CDR3 loop reads CASSLSSGGFSNEQFF. The CDR3 DNA reads TGTGCCAGCAGCTTAAGTTCTGGAGGCTTTAGCAATGAGCAGTTCTTC. Full variable domain (rest looked up from reference TRBV7-9 and TRBJ2-1): DTGVSQNPRHKITKRGQNVTFRCDPISEHNRLYWYRQTLGQGPEFLTYFQNEAQLEKSRLLSDRFSAERPKGSFSTLEIQRTEQGDSAMYLCASSLSSGGFSNEQFFGPGTRLTVL.

Comment on this clone: Other DNA sequences in this specimen translate into the identical CDR3. The V call is TRBV27, the J call TRBJ2-3; 12 bases are shared with TRBD2. The germline CDR1 and CDR2 sequences are MNHEY and SMNVEV (reference sequence). Trimming cost V 5 bases and J 6 bases; bases outside gene matches: 3. The CDR3 has 14 residues. The CDR3 DNA reads as TGTGCCAGCAGTCTAGCGGGAGGGGGCGATACGCAGTATTTT. Translated, it gives CASSLAGGGDTQYF.

The gene calls are TRBV11-2 and TRBJ2-4; 10 nucleotides agree with TRBD2. J lost 3 bases, V lost 1 base, and 9 bases had no gene match. The CDR3 runs 18 residues. CDR1 and CDR2 (germline): SGHAT, FQNNGV. The CDR3 DNA sequence: TGTGCCAGCAGCTTAGCCAGCGGGAGGGGATTTGGCAAAAACATTCAGTACTTC. This codes for CASSLASGRGFGKNIQYF.